This T cell receptor (beta chain) appears in the sequencing data of a study of post-analysis software for immune sequencing data. General study findings and limits: Higher frequency in patients than in controls was seen for roughly five TRBV segments, with TRBV5-6, TRBV5-1 and TRBV20-1 among them. Versus controls, multiple sclerosis patients showed significantly lower diversity (normalized Chao1).

cDNA libraries of TCR beta carried unique molecular identifiers. TCRdb called the PCR reads again in MiXCR, with one record for every CDR3 protein. The repertoire consists of about 500,000 distinct CDR3 sequences, with approximately 45% occurring once and the leading ten covering about an eighth. Details on this clonotype: Its antigen remains unknown.

V dropped 0 bases and J dropped 6 bases, with 13 bases sitting between them. Germline V gene sequence: CDR1 SGDLS, CDR2 YYNGEE. CDR3 length: 14 residues. Sequenced sample: blood. V is TRBV9 and J is TRBJ2-7; D remains unclear. This receptor was taken from a girl aged 10-17 years with multiple sclerosis. CDR3 loop: CASSVAAHNSEQYF. CDR3 coding DNA: TGTGCCAGCAGCGTAGCGGCCCACAACTCCGAGCAGTACTTC.